Shown below are 4 T cell receptor beta chains from a single sample sequenced in a study of T cell changes during pregnancy in multiple sclerosis. Only in-frame clones appear in the TCRdb table, and some are missing; sequencing was by immunoSEQ multiplex PCR. In the table there are 95,000 to 100,000 clones, 91% of which are singletons. Here the sequenced sample was peripheral blood, taken in the second trimester of pregnancy. The source of these receptors is a female donor with multiple sclerosis, enrolled in a pregnancy study.

This chain links TRBV27 with TRBJ1-2, with 7 positions matching TRBD1. This CDR3 has 13 amino acids. Trimming at V came to 5 bases and at J to 4 bases, leaving 4 bases not matched to a gene. CDR1 MNHEY and CDR2 SMNVEV come from the germline V gene (reference sequence). The CDR3 here is CASSNRGSYGYTF. The CDR3 region has the DNA TGTGCCAGCAGTAACAGGGGATCCTATGGCTACACCTTC.

The CDR3 sequence is CASSDPSGDRAYGYTF. In nucleotides, the CDR3 is TGTGCCAGCAGCGACCCTTCGGGGGACAGGGCCTATGGCTACACCTTC. The chain recombines TRBV5-4 with TRBJ1-2, with 9 bases aligning to TRBD1. Germline V gene lookup returns CDR1 SGHNT and CDR2 YYREEE (reference sequence). The CDR3 consists of 16 residues. J lost 4 bases, V lost 4 bases, and 11 bases had no gene match.

The V call is TRBV20-1, the J call TRBJ2-2, with a weak D call TRBD1 (6 bases). This CDR3 has 11 residues. Trimming removed 7 bases at V and 6 bases at J, with 9 bases between. Germline loops: CDR1 DFQATT, CDR2 SNEGSKA (reference sequence). DNA of the CDR3: TGCAGTGTACCAGGGGCCGGGGAGCTGTTTTTT. Amino acid sequence: CSVPGAGELFF.

The genes are TRBV7-9 and TRBJ2-2; TRBD1 aligns across 7 bases. Trimming cost V 5 bases and J 7 bases; bases outside gene matches: 13. Germline CDR1 SEHNR, CDR2 FQNEAQ (reference sequence). The CDR3 is 16 amino acids. For the CDR3, the DNA is TGTGCCAGCAGCGGCAGGGGGAGCCTTAGTGGCGGGGAGCTGTTTTTT. Translated: CASSGRGSLSGGELFF.